This entry features one T cell receptor beta chain sequence. This clone was seen only a few times. Its binding antigen is unknown. Base-call qualities are not available, and no considerably larger clone is one nucleotide away. The sample's treatment or condition label, in plain terms: oral pan-JAK inhibitor, 5-10 mg twice daily. Lesional scalp punch biopsies and peripheral blood were obtained from alopecia areata patients. After PBMCs were isolated by density centrifugation and stained for CD3, CD4 and CD8, a FACSAria was used to sort CD4+ and CD8+ T cells. Based on the germline V gene, the CDR1 and CDR2 sequences are SQVTM and ANQGSEA. The CDR3 starts with the cysteine, ends with the phenylalanine, and has 14 residues. Just the 42-base CDR3 DNA is kept, in frame starting at base 1. V lost 5 bases and J lost 9 bases, and the count of bases not matched to a germline gene is 11. The sample belongs to a study of CD8+ T cells in alopecia areata (dated by TCRdb to about 2018). With respect to the entire study: Treated patients were enrolled in an open-label pilot trial of oral tofacitinib, 5 to 10 mg twice daily, for moderate-to-severe alopecia areata. Scalp clonality was compared across normal scalp (n=4), patchy alopecia areata scalp (n=8), and alopecia totalis/universalis scalp (n=8). To study T cell clonal expansion in alopecia areata, the researchers applied high-throughput TCRbeta sequencing to both the C3H/HeJ mouse model and human patients. On the human side, TCRbeta sequencing was run on scalp tissue and on sorted CD4+ and CD8+ peripheral blood T cells from healthy controls and from alopecia areata patients with either patchy or totalis/universalis disease. Patients received tofacitinib for 6 to 18 months and were then followed off drug for 6 months to check for delayed response and recurrence. The SALT score, which quantifies the percentage of affected scalp surface area, was used to measure disease severity in treated patients. TCRbeta CDR3 regions were amplified by immunoSEQ multiplex PCR using 35 Vbeta forward and 13 Jbeta reverse primers. RNA came from the PAXgene miRNA kit for fixed scalp, the miRNeasy kit for PBMCs, and the RNeasy kit for mouse skin. Biopsies were taken from tofacitinib-treated patients at baseline and again at 4 and 24 weeks into treatment, and several of those patients also had a later scalp biopsy. Overall results and qualifications from the work: Unlike mouse skin, where gammadelta T cells dominate, normal human skin contains resident alphabeta T cells that get sequenced too, which complicates analysis of the scalp TCR repertoire. Because the treated cohort was small and included a single nonresponder, larger studies are needed to assess links between baseline CD8+ expansion and response. Higher clonality and more expanded CD8+ clones were observed in lesional scalp than in normal scalp, particularly in alopecia totalis/universalis, a finding suggestive of antigenic drive. Shared TCR sequences between patients were less evident than in mice, which may be partly attributable to HLA diversity in the patient population. During tofacitinib treatment, many expanded lesional clones remained in scalp and blood, and this persistence may partly explain relapse after treatment is stopped. Scalp clonality and the number of expanded CD8+ clones among the top 100 scalp clones were significantly decreased by tofacitinib.

Libraries were made using the immunoSEQ multiplex PCR assay. To provide template for TCR sequencing, every sample had RNA extracted and reverse transcribed into cDNA. SuperScript III was used for first-strand cDNA synthesis, primed with a 2:1 mix of oligo-dT and random hexamers. A synthetic immune receptor repertoire was used to assess amplification bias, and residual bias was removed computationally. Per the authors' processing: Raw reads were preprocessed for error removal, and CDR3 was defined according to IMGT conventions as running from the conserved cysteine to phenylalanine. Clonality was computed as 1 minus the Shannon entropy, with the entropy normalized by log2 of the number of productive unique TCRs. Whether scalp clones were CD4 or CD8 was inferred by matching scalp TCRbeta sequences against CD4 and CD8 repertoires sorted from blood. What TCRdb holds here is the immuneACCESS table cut down to in-frame rearrangements. Part of the clones is not present; checked against another copy, under half of the missing clones reflect an unresolved V gene, and the others are unexplained. Clone size and V and J calls were adopted from that table, with D and trimming inferred from the DNA. The sample table lists more than 200,000 clones, less than 50% of them with a count of one. Clones ranked in the top ten supply 2.6% of the sample.

The sequence joins TRBV29-1 to TRBJ2-7; 12 junctional bases match TRBD1. Specimen: CD4+ T cells sorted from blood, collected around week 36, from a patient treated with tofacitinib. This sequence was found in a human donor with alopecia areata. The DNA is as follows: TGCAGCGTTCCCCGGGACAGGGGGCAACGAGGGCAGTACTTC. It translates as CSVPRDRGQRGQYF.